These T cell receptor beta chains were read from a single sample in a study of blood T cell repertoires in COVID-19. Data came from immunoSEQ multiplex PCR; TCRdb stores just in-frame clones and leaves some out. The sample lists tens of thousands of clones; approximately 79% were seen once. The sequenced sample consisted of peripheral blood. The receptors shown here come from a human donor in a cohort sampled during active COVID-19. The CDR3 runs from the conserved cysteine through the conserved F or W. The order of the fields is D gene, J gene, V gene, clone size, CDR3 DNA, CDR3 protein. A D gene is named only where the DNA matches it firmly. Rows may omit the clone size; those that give it use once, few, many or a size class.

>NA|TRBJ2-7|TRBV7-8|NA
TGTGCCAGCAGCTCCCTGGTCCCCAGGTCACAGGTCGCCTACGAGCAGTACTTC
CASSSLVPRSQVAYEQYF
>NA|TRBJ2-1|TRBV9|NA
TGTGCCAGCAGGGCGGAGGGCCGGAATGAGCAGTTCTTC
CASRAEGRNEQFF
>NA|TRBJ1-1|TRBV14|NA
TGTGCCAGCAGCCAAGTGGTTGGGGGGGCGGAAGCTTTCTTT
CASSQVVGGAEAFF
>TRBD2|TRBJ2-1|TRBV18|NA
TGTGCCAGCTCACCCTCGGGACTAGCGGGAGGAGGAGTCTACAATGAGCAGTTCTTC
CASSPSGLAGGGVYNEQFF
>TRBD2|TRBJ2-7|TRBV3-1/TRBV3-2|NA
TGTGCCAGCAGCCAAACCGCCAGCGGGGTGTCCTACGAGCAGTACTTC
CASSQTASGVSYEQYF
>NA|TRBJ2-3|TRBV6-1|NA
TGTGCCAGCAGTAAAGTCGACAGTCCTATACGACGAGATACGCAGTATTTT
CASSKVDSPIRRDTQYF
>NA|TRBJ1-1|TRBV9|once
TGTGCCAGCAGCGTAGGGAGCGCAATCCCGAACACTGAAGCTTTCTTT
CASSVGSAIPNTEAFF
>TRBD2|TRBJ2-3|TRBV6-4|few
TGTGCCAGCAGTAGCGGGGGCACAGATACGCAGTATTTT
CASSSGGTDTQYF
>NA|TRBJ2-3|TRBV29-1|NA
TGCAGCGTTGACGGGGCAGGGGCCGGTACGCAGTATTTT
CSVDGAGAGTQYF
>TRBD2|TRBJ2-5|TRBV30|NA
TGTGCCTGGAGCGGGGTGCTAGCGGGGGGGCAAGAGACCCAGTACTTC
CAWSGVLAGGQETQYF
>NA|TRBJ2-1|TRBV21-1|NA
TGTGCCAGCAGCAAGGGTGACAGGCGGAATGAGCAGTTCTTC
CASSKGDRRNEQFF
>NA|TRBJ1-3|TRBV7-2|NA
TGTGCCAGCAGCTCGCAGGGTTTCTCTGGAAACACCATATATTTT
CASSSQGFSGNTIYF
>TRBD1|TRBJ2-2|TRBV15|once
TGTGCCACCAGCAGTCCCGTCGGGACAGGGGCCACCGGGGAGCTGTTTTTT
CATSSPVGTGATGELFF
>NA|TRBJ1-1|TRBV27|NA
TGTGCCAGCAGTCAGAGGGGGGGGACTGAAGCTTTCTTT
CASSQRGGTEAFF
>NA|TRBJ2-1|TRBV12-5|NA
TGTGCTAGTGGTTTGGTATTAAGGGGTTACAATGAGCAGTTCTTC
CASGLVLRGYNEQFF
>NA|TRBJ2-7|TRBV5-6|NA
TGTGCCAGCAGCTGGAGGGGACAGAGACTTTACGAGCAGTACTTC
CASSWRGQRLYEQYF
>NA|TRBJ2-7|TRBV6-5|NA
TGTGCCAGCAGTTACGACGGGACCTACGAGCAGTACTTC
CASSYDGTYEQYF